This is a list of T cell receptor beta chains from one sample in a study of T-cell reconstitution after alpha-beta-depleted transplantation in children. In TCRdb, the PCR reads were re-called with MiXCR into one record per CDR3 protein. Among 200,000 to 300,000 distinct CDR3 sequences listed, around 11% were seen once. The sequences come from PBMCs from the stem cell graft donor, collected from the stem cell graft. Receptor source: a human donor who donated a stem cell graft to a child with acute lymphoblastic leukemia. Each CDR3 is given with its conserved first and last residue. A D gene is named only where the DNA matches it firmly. The size of a clone is reported for some rows only, either as once, few or many, or as a class for expanded clones.

abundance	d_gene	j_gene	v_gene	CDR3nt	CDR3aa
few	-	TRBJ1-6	TRBV10-3	TGTGCCATCAGTGATGGGGGGAATTCACCCCTCCACTTT	CAISDGGNSPLHF
many	-	TRBJ2-7	TRBV28	TGTGCCAGCAGTGCAGGGCCTTCCTACGAGCAGTACTTC	CASSAGPSYEQYF
many	-	TRBJ2-7	TRBV25-1	TGTGCCAGCAGGCCTGGGGGCGGATACGAGCAGTACTTC	CASRPGGGYEQYF
-	-	TRBJ2-1	TRBV21-1	TGTGCCAGCAGCAAAGTCCCTAGCGGGAGCTCCTACAATGAGCAGTTCTTC	CASSKVPSGSSYNEQFF
few	-	TRBJ1-4	TRBV4-3	TGCGCCAGCAGCCAAGGCGACAGTCCAACTAATGAAAAACTGTTTTTT	CASSQGDSPTNEKLFF
many	TRBD1	TRBJ2-3	TRBV5-1	TGCGCCAGCAGCTTGGACAGGGGGAACACAGATACGCAGTATTTT	CASSLDRGNTDTQYF
many	-	TRBJ2-5	TRBV2	TGTGCCAGCAAAACAAGGGGCGAGGAGACCCAGTACTTC	CASKTRGEETQYF
few	-	TRBJ2-5	TRBV2	TGTGCCAGCTCTCGCAGGGCCCGGGGAGAGACCCAGTACTTC	CASSRRARGETQYF
many	TRBD1	TRBJ1-6	TRBV2	TGTGCCAGCAGTCGGGGACAGGCCAATTCACCCCTCCACTTT	CASSRGQANSPLHF
many	-	TRBJ2-2	TRBV9	TGTGCCAGCAGCATATTCACCGGGGAGCTGTTTTTT	CASSIFTGELFF
many	-	TRBJ1-1	TRBV6-5	TGTGCCAGCAGTTTAAATTCGGCAGGGCCCACTGAAGCTTTCTTT	CASSLNSAGPTEAFF
-	TRBD2	TRBJ2-1	TRBV25-1	TGTGCCAGCAGTGACCGGGACTACCTGGTCAATGAGCAGTTCTTC	CASSDRDYLVNEQFF
many	TRBD2	TRBJ2-1	TRBV5-1	TGCGCCAGCAGCCCAAAAAGGACTAGCGGGAGTCATGAGCAGTTCTTC	CASSPKRTSGSHEQFF
many	TRBD1	TRBJ2-6	TRBV7-2	TGTGCCAGCAGCTTAGCAGGACAGGGGTTGCGGTCTGGGGCCAACGTCCTGACTTTC	CASSLAGQGLRSGANVLTF
many	-	TRBJ1-1	TRBV29-1	TGCAGCCATGCTGAGAACACTGAAGCTTTCTTT	CSHAENTEAFF
many	-	TRBJ2-7	TRBV6-1	TGTGCCAGCACCCAAGGAGGGGGGGGCAACGAGCAGTACTTC	CASTQGGGGNEQYF
many	TRBD2	TRBJ2-7	TRBV6-5	TGTGCCAGCAGCGGGGCCCTAGCGGGAGGTGAGCAGTACTTC	CASSGALAGGEQYF
many	-	TRBJ2-7	TRBV3-1	TGTGCCAGCAGCCCAGACGGACCGGGGATTAACGAGCAGTACTTC	CASSPDGPGINEQYF
many	-	TRBJ2-1	TRBV5-1	TGCGCCAGCAGTTACGACAGAAGCCACAATGAGCAGTTCTTC	CASSYDRSHNEQFF
-	-	TRBJ2-3	TRBV30	TGTGCCTGGAGTGCCAAGGGGCGAGGCACACGAGATACGCAGTATTTT	CAWSAKGRGTRDTQYF
-	-	TRBJ2-3	TRBV21-1	TGTGCCAGCAGCAAGGACACAGATACGCAGTATTTT	CASSKDTDTQYF
-	TRBD2	TRBJ2-7	TRBV7-9	TGTGCCAGCAGCGGGGGGGACCATAGGTACGAGCAGTACTTC	CASSGGDHRYEQYF
-	TRBD2	TRBJ2-5	TRBV11-3	TGTGCCAGCAGCTTAGGGACTAGCGCCGAGGAGACCCAGTACTTC	CASSLGTSAEETQYF
many	-	TRBJ2-3	TRBV9	TGTGCCAGCAGCGTAGATCGGCAAGATACGCAGTATTTT	CASSVDRQDTQYF
medium-sized	TRBD2	TRBJ2-3	TRBV9	TGTGCCAGCAGCGTGCCGACTAGCGGGCTCACAGATACGCAGTATTTT	CASSVPTSGLTDTQYF
-	TRBD1	TRBJ1-6	TRBV12-3/TRBV12-4	TGTGCCAGCACCTTGGGAGGGACAGTCGGTTCACCCCTCCACTTT	CASTLGGTVGSPLHF
-	-	TRBJ2-2	TRBV20-1	TGCTGTGCTAGACCGTCGGCAGCTAACACCGGGGAGCTGTTTTTT	CCARPSAANTGELFF
many	TRBD2	TRBJ2-4	TRBV6-2/TRBV6-3	TGTGCCAGCAGTTACCAAAGCGGGGACGTACTAGCCAAAAACATTCAGTACTTC	CASSYQSGDVLAKNIQYF
few	-	TRBJ1-2	TRBV19	TGTGCCAGTAGTATTGTATACGACATTGGGAACTATGGCTACACCTTC	CASSIVYDIGNYGYTF
many	TRBD2	TRBJ2-7	TRBV5-1	TGCGCCAGCAGCCAATTTAGCGGGGGGTCACCCTACGAGCAGTACTTC	CASSQFSGGSPYEQYF
many	TRBD2	TRBJ2-7	TRBV28	TGTGCCAGCAAGGGAGTAGCGGGGCTCTACGAGCAGTACTTC	CASKGVAGLYEQYF
-	TRBD2	TRBJ2-2	TRBV28	TGTGCCAGCAGTTTACCCCCGCTGGGGAGCGGGGGGGAAGTTAGGAACACCGGGGAGCTGTTTTTT	CASSLPPLGSGGEVRNTGELFF
many	TRBD1	TRBJ2-3	TRBV7-8	TGTGCCAGCAGCTTACGACAGGGGGCTGGAGATACGCAGTATTTT	CASSLRQGAGDTQYF
many	TRBD1	TRBJ1-4	TRBV7-2	TGTGCCAGCAGCCGCGTCGGGACAGGGACTGAAAAACTGTTTTTT	CASSRVGTGTEKLFF
many	-	TRBJ1-1	TRBV6-5	TGTGCCAGCAGTTACTTCGGCTATGGGGGTGAAGCTTTCTTT	CASSYFGYGGEAFF
-	-	TRBJ1-4	TRBV28	TGTGCCAGCAGTTTAGCGGGTTTTAATGAAAAACTGTTTTTT	CASSLAGFNEKLFF
-	TRBD1	TRBJ2-7	TRBV6-2/TRBV6-3	TGTGCCAGCAGCCGTGACAGAGGGGGCCGGCGCGAGCAGTACTTC	CASSRDRGGRREQYF
-	-	TRBJ1-1	TRBV30	TGTGCCTGGAGTGTAGTGAGTCTGAACACTGAAGCTTTCTTT	CAWSVVSLNTEAFF